A selection of T cell receptor beta chains follows, all from one sample in a study of T cell responses to AZD1222 COVID-19 vaccine. The table came from immunoSEQ multiplex PCR; TCRdb's copy has only in-frame clones and leaves some out. The sample holds tens of thousands of clones; roughly nine tenths are singletons and the top ten take around 1.5%. Material: peripheral blood, obtained 28 days after the second AZD1222 dose. The receptors originated from an adult who received the AZD1222 COVID-19 vaccine. CDR3s include the opening cysteine and the closing phenylalanine or tryptophan. The order of the fields is J gene, V gene, D gene, clone size, CDR3 DNA, CDR3 protein. The D gene is left open where the match is weak. Clone size is not always given. Where it is, it says once, few, many or a class for expanded clones.

>TRBJ2-2|TRBV30|NA|NA
TGTGCCTGGAGTGTAATAGCAGGGGTGGCCCACACCGGGGAGCTGTTTTTT
CAWSVIAGVAHTGELFF
>TRBJ1-4|TRBV3-1/TRBV3-2|NA|NA
TGTGCCAGCAGCCGACCGACAGCAACTAATGAAAAACTGTTTTTT
CASSRPTATNEKLFF
>TRBJ2-7|TRBV7-3|NA|NA
TGTGCCAGCAGCTTAAATGGCCCATACGAGCAGTACTTC
CASSLNGPYEQYF
>TRBJ2-7|TRBV5-1|TRBD1|NA
TGCGCCAGCAGCTTGGGGGGACAGGGCTACGAGCAGTACTTC
CASSLGGQGYEQYF
>TRBJ2-7|TRBV30|NA|NA
TGTGCCTGGAGTCACTCCTACGAGCAGTACTTC
CAWSHSYEQYF
>TRBJ1-2|TRBV28|TRBD1|NA
TGTGCCAGCAGTTTCTTGGGACAGGGGGTGCTCAGGGATGGCTACACCTTC
CASSFLGQGVLRDGYTF
>TRBJ1-3|TRBV18|NA|NA
TGTGCCAGCTCACCGGGTAACATAGGAAACACCATATATTTT
CASSPGNIGNTIYF
>TRBJ2-7|TRBV10-3|NA|NA
TGTGCCATCAGTGCTGATTTTGAGGACGAGCAGTACTTC
CAISADFEDEQYF
>TRBJ2-2|TRBV3-1/TRBV3-2|NA|once
TGTGCCAGCAGCCCAATCTATCCCCGGACAAGGAACACCGGGGAGCTGTTTTTT
CASSPIYPRTRNTGELFF
>TRBJ2-2|TRBV9|TRBD2|few
TGTGCCAGCAGCAAGGATGAACTAGCGGGTAACACCGGGGAGCTGTTTTTT
CASSKDELAGNTGELFF